This T cell receptor (beta chain) was sequenced in a study of vaccination effects on CD4 cells after COVID-19. Study in general: They grew over 1.5 million PBMC in each well, adding 10 IU/ml IL-2 and 10 ug/ml peptides.

Here immunoSEQ multiplex PCR was the method, and the copy in TCRdb shows in-frame clones only, minus some. The repertoire includes tens of thousands of clones, roughly four fifths of them detected once, and roughly 2% sits in the top ten. Of note for this clone: No antigen is known for it.

The culture ran for about 11 days, and then CD4+ T cells were isolated. The sequence derives from a human donor who received a COVID-19 vaccine. The specimen comprised CD4+ T cells from PBMCs cultured without peptide, sampled before COVID-19 vaccination.

In nucleotides, the CDR3 is TGTGCCAGCAGCCGGGGGGGGGACTTTACTAGTTCACCCCTCCACTTT. This translates into CASSRGGDFTSSPLHF. The chain couples TRBV9 to TRBJ1-6; perhaps TRBD1 as D (5 bases). The CDR3 sequence is 16 residues long. Trimming removed 4 bases at V and 9 bases at J, with 20 bases between. The V gene's germline CDR1 is SGDLS and CDR2 YYNGEE. Variable domain in full (rest from reference TRBV9 and TRBJ1-6): DSGVTQTPKHLITATGQRVTLRCSPRSGDLSVYWYQQSLDQGLQFLIQYYNGEERAKGNILERFSAQQFPDLHSELNLSSLELGDSALYFCASSRGGDFTSSPLHFGNGTRLTVT.